Presented here are 21 T cell receptor beta chains from one specimen sequenced in a study of blood T cell repertoires in COVID-19. TCRdb's copy holds only in-frame clones and misses some; the assay was immunoSEQ multiplex PCR. The table lists over 400,000 clones, approximately 85% of them singletons. Sequencing was done on a sample of peripheral blood. These TCRs come from a human donor in a cohort sampled during active COVID-19.

V gene TRBV5-1 combines with J gene TRBJ2-5, with a possible D match to TRBD2 (5 bases). Trimming pared 4 bases from V and 1 base from J, leaving 11 bases between. The germline CDR1 and CDR2 sequences are SGHRS and YFSETQ. The CDR3 is 14 amino acids. The chain's CDR3 is CASSIDGVQETQYF. The CDR3 nucleotides read TGCGCCAGCAGCATAGACGGGGTCCAAGAGACCCAGTACTTC.

The rearrangement uses TRBV5-1 and TRBJ1-2, with 9 bases fitting TRBD1. The CDR3 runs to 16 residues. V was pared by 2 bases and J by 2 bases, with 7 bases of the junction left unmatched. CDR1 and CDR2 from the germline V gene are SGHRS and YFSETQ. As DNA, the CDR3 is TGCGCCAGCAGCTTCGGGGGGACAGGGAGCAACTATGGCTACACCTTC. This sequence encodes CASSFGGTGSNYGYTF. The variable domain in full, with the rest retrieved from reference TRBV5-1 and TRBJ1-2, is KAGVTQTPRYLIKTRGQQVTLSCSPISGHRSVSWYQQTPGQGLQFLFEYFSETQRNKGNFPGRFSGRQFSNSRSEMNVSTLELGDSALYLCASSFGGTGSNYGYTFGSGTRLTVV.

This sequence joins TRBV3-1 (or the pseudogene TRBV3-2) and TRBJ2-7; D perhaps matches TRBD2 (5 bases). V was clipped by 4 bases and J by 3 bases, with 10 bases between them. This CDR3 spans 13 amino acids. Germline CDR1 is LGHDT and CDR2 is YNNKEL (reference sequence). CDR3 amino acids: CASSPGLLYEQYF. In DNA, the CDR3 is TGTGCCAGCAGCCCTGGACTCCTCTACGAGCAGTACTTC.

This sequence joins TRBV10-3 and TRBJ1-5, with D uncertain. CDR1 is ENHRY, CDR2 SYGVKD, per germline. With 3 bases removed from V and 4 bases from J, the gap between germline ends came to 13 bases. The CDR3 runs 15 residues. CDR3 sequence reads: CAISESPYGNQPQHF. As DNA, the CDR3 is TGTGCCATCAGTGAATCCCCATACGGGAATCAGCCCCAGCATTTT.

This chain joins TRBV2 and TRBJ1-5, with a weak D call TRBD1 (6 bases). Trimming cost V 9 bases and J 8 bases, with 20 bases left between them. The CDR3 totals 14 residues. Looked up from germline, CDR1 is SNHLY and CDR2 is FYNNEI. CDR3 loop: CASSSNRESKPQHF. Written as DNA, the CDR3 is TGTGCCAGTAGTTCGAACAGGGAAAGTAAGCCCCAGCATTTT.

The J gene is TRBJ2-7, the V gene TRBV4-1, with 8 bases fitting TRBD2. The CDR3 contains 13 residues. V lost 4 bases, J lost 2 bases, and 1 base stayed unmatched. From germline, CDR1 is MGHRA and CDR2 YSYEKL. CDR3 in DNA: TGCGCCAGCAGCCCCGGGGGGGCCTACGAGCAGTACTTC. It codes for CASSPGGAYEQYF.

V and J are TRBV10-3 and TRBJ2-1; the D gene is possibly TRBD2 (6 bases). Per germline, CDR1 ENHRY and CDR2 SYGVKD. The CDR3 consists of 15 residues. Trimming stripped 3 bases from V and 0 bases from J, with 9 bases between. The CDR3 coding sequence is TGTGCCATCAGTGATTCCGGGGGCTCCTACAATGAGCAGTTCTTC. Its translation: CAISDSGGSYNEQFF.

The CDR3 DNA reads as TGTGCCAGCAGCTCATCCGGGACAGGGTACACCGGGGAGCTGTTTTTT. Its translation: CASSSSGTGYTGELFF. The gene calls are TRBV7-3 and TRBJ2-2; 9 nucleotides match TRBD1. From germline, CDR1 is SGHTA and CDR2 FQGTGA. Unmatched junction bases numbered 6, after V lost 4 bases and J lost 3 bases. This CDR3 comprises 16 residues.

The rearrangement joins TRBV7-2 to TRBJ2-5; perhaps TRBD2 as D (5 bases). The CDR3 runs to 15 residues. V lost 5 bases, J lost 5 bases, and 18 bases lay in between. CDR1 is SGHTA and CDR2 is FQGNSA in the germline V gene. As DNA, the CDR3 is TGTGCCAGCAGCCATAGCCGGGGTCCGAGGGAGACCCAGTACTTC. It codes for CASSHSRGPRETQYF.

V usage is TRBV5-1 and J usage is TRBJ1-1; TRBD1 aligns across 10 bases. Germline assignment: CDR1 SGHRS and CDR2 YFSETQ. J lost 5 bases, V lost 2 bases, and 15 bases had no gene match. There are 18 residues in the CDR3. The CDR3 reads CASSFLMTGGAGETEAFF. As DNA, the CDR3 is TGCGCCAGCAGCTTTTTAATGACAGGGGGCGCAGGAGAAACTGAAGCTTTCTTT.

The CDR3 is CASTRDSYYEQYF. DNA of the CDR3: TGCGCCAGCACCAGGGACAGTTACTACGAGCAGTACTTC. The chain couples TRBV4-3 to TRBJ2-7; 7 bases are shared with TRBD1. CDR3 length: 13 amino acids. Germline assignment: CDR1 LGHNA and CDR2 YSLEER. Trimming cost V 7 bases and J 3 bases; bases outside gene matches: 6.

The CDR3 is CASSFDSNTDTQYF. Here the CDR3 DNA reads TGTGCCAGCAGTTTTGACAGCAACACAGATACGCAGTATTTT. The rearrangement links TRBV6-5 to TRBJ2-3, with D perhaps matching TRBD1 (5 bases). The CDR3 loop spans 14 amino acids. Germline V gives CDR1 MNHEY, CDR2 SVGAGI. With 4 bases removed from V and 2 bases from J, the gap between germline ends came to 10 bases.

V usage is TRBV27 and J usage is TRBJ1-5, with D possibly matching TRBD1 (5 bases). CDR1 is MNHEY and CDR2 is SMNVEV in the germline V gene (reference sequence). V shed 6 bases and J shed 0 bases, with 12 bases lying between them. There are 15 residues in the CDR3. CDR3: CASRIDSFSNQPQHF. DNA for the CDR3: TGTGCCAGCAGAATCGACAGTTTTAGCAATCAGCCCCAGCATTTT.

The chain recombines TRBV27 with TRBJ1-5; D uncertain. V lost 8 bases, J lost 10 bases, and 3 bases lay in between. The germline gives CDR1 MNHEY, CDR2 SMNVEV (reference sequence). The CDR3 has 8 residues. This CDR3 reads CASPPQHF. The CDR3 bases are TGTGCCAGCCCTCCCCAGCATTTT.

The chain employs TRBV20-1 and TRBJ1-1; D call uncertain. This CDR3 contains 11 residues. Germline CDR1 is DFQATT and CDR2 is SNEGSKA (reference sequence). The ends were cut back, 6 bases at V and 11 bases at J, with 16 bases in the middle. In DNA form, the CDR3 reads TGCAGTGCCCCACACGAGGGTCCCGCTTTCTTT. Residues: CSAPHEGPAFF.

The chain uses TRBV30 and TRBJ1-3; TRBD1 matches at 7 bases. The junction had 4 bases not matched to a gene; V was cut back by 6 bases and J by 2 bases. The CDR3 spans 13 residues. The germline gives CDR1 GTSNPN, CDR2 SVGIG (reference sequence). CDR3 DNA: TGTGCCTGTTCCCAGGGGGCTGGAAACACCATATATTTT. Translated: CACSQGAGNTIYF.

CDR3 in DNA: TGTGCCAGCAGCCTTTCAGGAGGCGGAAACACCATATATTTT. Its protein product is CASSLSGGGNTIYF. This sequence joins TRBV5-4 and TRBJ1-3; D gene ambiguous. The V and J ends lost 4 bases and 4 bases respectively, with 12 bases between them. This CDR3 contains 14 residues. The V gene's germline CDR1 is SGHNT and CDR2 YYREEE (reference sequence).

The J gene is TRBJ2-1, the V gene TRBV5-5; 7 bases are a match to TRBD2. Germline lookup yields CDR1 SGHKS and CDR2 YYEKEE (reference sequence). V shed 4 bases and J 0 bases; nucleotides not matched to a gene: 16. The length of the CDR3 is 19 residues. In DNA form, the CDR3 reads TGTGCCAGCAGCCATCCCTTTGAAGGAGCGGGAAACTCCTACAATGAGCAGTTCTTC. Translated, it gives CASSHPFEGAGNSYNEQFF.

The chain uses TRBV3-1 (or the pseudogene TRBV3-2) and TRBJ2-1, with 10 bases aligning to TRBD2. J lost 8 bases, V lost 0 bases, and 10 bases had no gene match. Germline CDR1 is LGHDT and CDR2 is YNNKEL (reference sequence). This CDR3 contains 17 residues. CDR3 amino acids: CASSQDASGRNVDEQFF. CDR3 in DNA: TGTGCCAGCAGCCAAGATGCTAGCGGGAGAAATGTGGATGAGCAGTTCTTC.

The chain recombines TRBV24-1 with TRBJ2-1; 9 positions match TRBD2. V was pared by 3 bases and J by 8 bases, with 10 bases of the junction left unmatched. The CDR3 is 16 residues long. Germline values: CDR1 KGHDR, CDR2 SFDVKD. CDR3 in DNA: TGTGCCACCAGTGATGCAACTAGCGGGTGGGTCCATGAGCAGTTCTTC. It is translated as CATSDATSGWVHEQFF.

This clone was detected once. The chain has TRBV28 and TRBJ2-3; 9 positions match TRBD2. The CDR3 has 14 amino acids. V shed 8 bases and J 5 bases; nucleotides not matched to a gene: 8. From germline, CDR1 is MDHEN and CDR2 SYDVKM. CDR3: CASGSGRRGDTQYF. The CDR3 region has the DNA TGTGCCAGCGGGAGCGGGAGGAGGGGAGATACGCAGTATTTT.